This is a list of T cell receptor beta chains from one sample in a study of T cell responses to AZD1222 COVID-19 vaccine. Clones were read by immunoSEQ multiplex PCR, and TCRdb kept only the in-frame ones, dropping some. The sample shows fewer than 200,000 clones, 70% to 90% of them seen only once. Material: peripheral blood, obtained 28 days after the second AZD1222 dose. The receptors derive from an adult who received the AZD1222 COVID-19 vaccine. Each CDR3 is given with its conserved first and last residue. D genes are given only for firm matches. Expanded clones are given a class, and other clones once, few, many or no size at all.

size: once; V: TRBV7-9; J: TRBJ2-7; D: NA; DNA: TGTGCCGGACAGGGAAGCGGGACAGCCTACGAGCAGTACTTC; CDR3: CAGQGSGTAYEQYF
size: once; V: TRBV5-1; J: TRBJ2-7; D: NA; DNA: TGCGCCAGCAGCTTGGGCGCAGAGGGCTACGAGCAGTACTTC; CDR3: CASSLGAEGYEQYF
size: NA; V: TRBV7-9; J: TRBJ1-2; D: NA; DNA: TGTGCCAGCAGCCGAACGGAAAACTATGGCTACACCTTC; CDR3: CASSRTENYGYTF
size: NA; V: TRBV19; J: TRBJ2-5; D: TRBD1; DNA: TGTGCCAGTAGTACGACAGGGGGCCGTGAGACCCAGTACTTC; CDR3: CASSTTGGRETQYF
size: once; V: TRBV19; J: TRBJ1-5; D: NA; DNA: TGTGCCAGTAGTATATTCTGGGGAGATCAGCCCCAGCATTTT; CDR3: CASSIFWGDQPQHF
size: NA; V: TRBV9; J: TRBJ2-7; D: NA; DNA: TGTGCCAGCAGCCCATCCGGGACCAACTACGAGCAGTACTTC; CDR3: CASSPSGTNYEQYF
size: NA; V: TRBV30; J: TRBJ2-7; D: NA; DNA: TGTGCCTGGAGTGACAGGGCCTCCTACGAGCAGTACTTC; CDR3: CAWSDRASYEQYF
size: NA; V: TRBV5-8; J: TRBJ1-6; D: TRBD1; DNA: TGTGCCAGCAGCCGAGGGACAGTCTATAATTCACCCCTCCACTTT; CDR3: CASSRGTVYNSPLHF
size: NA; V: TRBV7-9; J: TRBJ1-1; D: NA; DNA: TGTGCCAGCAGTCCACGACAGGAGGCTTTCTTT; CDR3: CASSPRQEAFF
size: once; V: TRBV5-4; J: TRBJ1-2; D: TRBD1; DNA: TGTGCCAGCAGCTCAGGGGGCGTCTATGGCTACACCTTC; CDR3: CASSSGGVYGYTF
size: NA; V: TRBV6-5; J: TRBJ2-7; D: NA; DNA: TGTGCCAGCAGTAGGGACGGTACCTACGAGCAGTACTTC; CDR3: CASSRDGTYEQYF
size: NA; V: TRBV6-5; J: TRBJ1-6; D: TRBD1; DNA: TGTGCCAGCAGTTACGACTCGGGACAGGGACACTCACCCCTCCACTTT; CDR3: CASSYDSGQGHSPLHF
size: NA; V: TRBV28; J: TRBJ1-1; D: TRBD1; DNA: TGTGCCAGCAGTTTGACAGGGGGTTTGAACACTGAAGCTTTCTTT; CDR3: CASSLTGGLNTEAFF
size: NA; V: TRBV5-4; J: TRBJ2-7; D: TRBD2; DNA: TGTGCCAGCAGCTTAGCTAGCGGGACCTACGAGCAGTACTTC; CDR3: CASSLASGTYEQYF
size: NA; V: TRBV15; J: TRBJ2-1; D: NA; DNA: TGTGCCACCAGCGGCCCCAGGCAGGGGTCCTACAATGAGCAGTTCTTC; CDR3: CATSGPRQGSYNEQFF
size: NA; V: TRBV6-4; J: TRBJ1-6; D: NA; DNA: TGTGCCAGCCCCCAGGGAGCGCAGAATTCACCCCTCCACTTT; CDR3: CASPQGAQNSPLHF
size: NA; V: TRBV6-5; J: TRBJ1-6; D: NA; DNA: TGTGCCAGCAGAGCACAGGGAGATAATTCACCCCTCCACTTT; CDR3: CASRAQGDNSPLHF
size: NA; V: TRBV7-9; J: TRBJ1-6; D: TRBD1; DNA: TGTGCCAGCAGCCATGACAGGGGGGAAGATTCACCCCTCCACTTT; CDR3: CASSHDRGEDSPLHF
size: NA; V: TRBV19; J: TRBJ1-1; D: NA; DNA: TGTGCCAGTAGTATAAGGGCAGGGGAAACTTTCTTT; CDR3: CASSIRAGETFF
size: NA; V: TRBV4-3; J: TRBJ2-5; D: NA; DNA: TGCGCCAGCAGCCAAGATTACCGGGCCGAGACCCAGTACTTC; CDR3: CASSQDYRAETQYF